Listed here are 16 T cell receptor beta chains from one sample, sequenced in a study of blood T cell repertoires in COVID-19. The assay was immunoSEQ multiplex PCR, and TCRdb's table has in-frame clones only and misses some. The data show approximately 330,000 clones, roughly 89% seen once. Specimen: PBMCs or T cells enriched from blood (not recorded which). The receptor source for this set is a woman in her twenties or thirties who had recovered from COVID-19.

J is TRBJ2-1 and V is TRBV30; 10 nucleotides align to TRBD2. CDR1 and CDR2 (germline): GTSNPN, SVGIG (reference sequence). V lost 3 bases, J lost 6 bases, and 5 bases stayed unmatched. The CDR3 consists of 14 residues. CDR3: CAWSERTSGNEQFF. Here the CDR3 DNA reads TGTGCCTGGAGCGAGAGGACTAGCGGCAATGAGCAGTTCTTC.

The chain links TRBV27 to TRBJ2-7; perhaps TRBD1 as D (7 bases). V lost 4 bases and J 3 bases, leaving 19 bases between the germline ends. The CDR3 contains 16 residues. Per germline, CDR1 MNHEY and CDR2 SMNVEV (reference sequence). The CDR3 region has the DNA TGTGCCAGCAGTTCCACGTCAGGGGGGAAAAACTACGAGCAGTACTTC. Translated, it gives CASSSTSGGKNYEQYF.

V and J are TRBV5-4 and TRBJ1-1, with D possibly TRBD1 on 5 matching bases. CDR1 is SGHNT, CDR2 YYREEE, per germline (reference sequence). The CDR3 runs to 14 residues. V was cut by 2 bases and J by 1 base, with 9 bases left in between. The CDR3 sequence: CASSLGGANTEAFF. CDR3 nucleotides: TGTGCCAGCAGCTTAGGCGGGGCGAACACTGAAGCTTTCTTT.

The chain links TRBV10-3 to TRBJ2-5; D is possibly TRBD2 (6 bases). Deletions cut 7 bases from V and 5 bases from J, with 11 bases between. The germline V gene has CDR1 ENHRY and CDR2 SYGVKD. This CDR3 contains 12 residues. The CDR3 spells CAIKAGGETQYF. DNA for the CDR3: TGTGCCATCAAAGCGGGTGGGGAGACCCAGTACTTC.

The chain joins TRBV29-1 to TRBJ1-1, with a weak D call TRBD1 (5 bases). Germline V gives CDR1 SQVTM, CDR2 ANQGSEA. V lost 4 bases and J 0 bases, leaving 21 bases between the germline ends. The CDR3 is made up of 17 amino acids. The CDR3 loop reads CSVAPPSNGAMNTEAFF. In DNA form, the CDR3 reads TGCAGCGTTGCACCTCCTTCCAATGGGGCGATGAACACTGAAGCTTTCTTT.

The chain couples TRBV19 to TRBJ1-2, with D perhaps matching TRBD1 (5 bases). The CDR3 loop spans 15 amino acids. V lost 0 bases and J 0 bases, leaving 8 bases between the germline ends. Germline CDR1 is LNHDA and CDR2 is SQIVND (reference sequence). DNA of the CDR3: TGTGCCAGTAGTATAGATTGGGGGGCTAACTATGGCTACACCTTC. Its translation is CASSIDWGANYGYTF.

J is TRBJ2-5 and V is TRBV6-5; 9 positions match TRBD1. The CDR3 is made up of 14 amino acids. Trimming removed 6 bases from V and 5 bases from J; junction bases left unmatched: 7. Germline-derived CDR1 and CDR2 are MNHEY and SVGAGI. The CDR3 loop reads CASRNRGRGETQYF. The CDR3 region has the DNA TGTGCCAGCAGAAACAGGGGGCGCGGGGAGACCCAGTACTTC.

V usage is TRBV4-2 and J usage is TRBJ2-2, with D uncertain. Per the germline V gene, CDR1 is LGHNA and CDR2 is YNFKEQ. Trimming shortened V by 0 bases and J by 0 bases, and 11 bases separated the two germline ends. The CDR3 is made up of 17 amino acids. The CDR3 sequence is CASSQDPRVTNTGELFF. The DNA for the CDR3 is TGTGCCAGCAGCCAAGATCCCCGGGTGACGAACACCGGGGAGCTGTTTTTT.

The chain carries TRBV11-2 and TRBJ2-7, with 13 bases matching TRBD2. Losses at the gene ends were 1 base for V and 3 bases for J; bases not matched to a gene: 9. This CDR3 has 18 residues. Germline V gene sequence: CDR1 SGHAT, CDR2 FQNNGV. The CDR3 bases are TGTGCCAGCAGCTTAGGGCCCTGGACTAGCGGGAGTAGCTACGAGCAGTACTTC. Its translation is CASSLGPWTSGSSYEQYF.

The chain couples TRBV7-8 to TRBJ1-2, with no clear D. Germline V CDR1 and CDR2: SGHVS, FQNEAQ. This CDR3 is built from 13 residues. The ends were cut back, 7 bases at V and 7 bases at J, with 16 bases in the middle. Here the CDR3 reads CASTSPSGAGYTF. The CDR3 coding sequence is TGTGCCAGCACCTCACCGTCGGGTGCTGGCTACACCTTC.

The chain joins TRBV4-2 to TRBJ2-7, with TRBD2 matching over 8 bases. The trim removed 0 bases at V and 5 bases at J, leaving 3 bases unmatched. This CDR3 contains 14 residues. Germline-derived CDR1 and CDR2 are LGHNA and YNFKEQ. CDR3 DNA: TGTGCCAGCAGCCAAGATTGGACTAGCCACGAGCAGTACTTC. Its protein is CASSQDWTSHEQYF.

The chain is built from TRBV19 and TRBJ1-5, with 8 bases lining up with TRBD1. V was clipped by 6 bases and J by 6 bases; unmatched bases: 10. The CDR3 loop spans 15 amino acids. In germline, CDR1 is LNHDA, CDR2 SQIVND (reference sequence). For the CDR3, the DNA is TGTGCCAGTAGCCCACAGGGGGGTGTCGGTCAGCCCCAGCATTTT. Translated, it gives CASSPQGGVGQPQHF.

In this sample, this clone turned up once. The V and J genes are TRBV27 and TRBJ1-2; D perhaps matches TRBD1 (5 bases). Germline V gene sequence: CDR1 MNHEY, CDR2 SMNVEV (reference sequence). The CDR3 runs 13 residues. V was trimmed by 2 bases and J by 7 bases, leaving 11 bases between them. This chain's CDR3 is CASSLRGLLGYTF. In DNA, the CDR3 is TGTGCCAGCAGTTTAAGGGGCTTGCTTGGCTACACCTTC.

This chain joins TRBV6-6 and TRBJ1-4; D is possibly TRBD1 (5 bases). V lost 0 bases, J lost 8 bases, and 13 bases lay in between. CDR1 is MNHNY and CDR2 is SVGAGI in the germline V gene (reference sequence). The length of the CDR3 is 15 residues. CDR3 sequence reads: CASSYSSQGSEKLFF. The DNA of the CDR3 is TGTGCCAGCAGTTACTCGAGCCAGGGTAGCGAAAAACTGTTTTTT.

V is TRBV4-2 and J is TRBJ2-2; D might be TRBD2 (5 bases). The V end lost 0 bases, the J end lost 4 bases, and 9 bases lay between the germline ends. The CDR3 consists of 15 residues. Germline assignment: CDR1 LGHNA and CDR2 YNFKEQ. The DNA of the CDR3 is TGTGCCAGCAGCCAAGACCAGGCGGGCACCGGGGAGCTGTTTTTT. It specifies CASSQDQAGTGELFF.

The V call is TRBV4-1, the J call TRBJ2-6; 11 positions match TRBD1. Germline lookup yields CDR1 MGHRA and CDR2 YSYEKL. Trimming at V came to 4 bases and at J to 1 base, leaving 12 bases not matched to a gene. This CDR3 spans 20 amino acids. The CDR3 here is CASSRIPGTGGLSGANVLTF. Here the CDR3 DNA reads TGCGCCAGCAGCCGAATACCCGGGACAGGGGGATTATCTGGGGCCAACGTCCTGACTTTC.